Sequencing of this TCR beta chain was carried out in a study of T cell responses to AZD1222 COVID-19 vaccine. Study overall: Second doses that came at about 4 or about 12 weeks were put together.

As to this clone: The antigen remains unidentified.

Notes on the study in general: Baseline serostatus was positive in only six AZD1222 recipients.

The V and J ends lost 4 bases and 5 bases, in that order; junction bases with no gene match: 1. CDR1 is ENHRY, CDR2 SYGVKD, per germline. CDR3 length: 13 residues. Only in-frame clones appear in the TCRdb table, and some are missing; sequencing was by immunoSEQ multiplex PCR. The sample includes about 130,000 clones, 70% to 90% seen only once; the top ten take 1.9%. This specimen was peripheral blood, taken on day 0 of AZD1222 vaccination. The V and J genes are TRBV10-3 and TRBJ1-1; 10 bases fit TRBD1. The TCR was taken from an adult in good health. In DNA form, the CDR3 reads TGTGCCATCAGTGCGGACAGGGGGACTGAAGCTTTCTTT. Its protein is CAISADRGTEAFF.